This T cell receptor (beta chain) came from a study of metastatic and nonmetastatic thyroid tumors. The wider study: Repertoires were compared across blood and tumor or nodule tissue from malignant and benign thyroid patients.

Not a single patient had been given any form of treatment at any point before undergoing thyroid surgery. This clone has ten or more counts. Between the trimmed V and J ends, which lost 4 bases and 13 bases, there was a span of 19 bases. Germline V gene lookup returns CDR1 SGHTA and CDR2 FQGTGA. CDR3 length equals 13 residues. TCRdb reassembled clones from the PCR reads with MiXCR. The table has tens of thousands of clones, around 17% seen once. Sequencing was performed on blood. This clonotype originated in a male donor with papillary thyroid cancer or a benign thyroid nodule (not recorded which). Some clones in this sample may be carry-over from other donors' samples. The chain joins TRBV7-3 to TRBJ1-1; perhaps TRBD1 as D (6 bases). The CDR3 protein is CASSSTPQGQCFF. For the CDR3, the DNA is TGTGCCAGCAGCTCCACACCCCAAGGACAGTGTTTCTTT.